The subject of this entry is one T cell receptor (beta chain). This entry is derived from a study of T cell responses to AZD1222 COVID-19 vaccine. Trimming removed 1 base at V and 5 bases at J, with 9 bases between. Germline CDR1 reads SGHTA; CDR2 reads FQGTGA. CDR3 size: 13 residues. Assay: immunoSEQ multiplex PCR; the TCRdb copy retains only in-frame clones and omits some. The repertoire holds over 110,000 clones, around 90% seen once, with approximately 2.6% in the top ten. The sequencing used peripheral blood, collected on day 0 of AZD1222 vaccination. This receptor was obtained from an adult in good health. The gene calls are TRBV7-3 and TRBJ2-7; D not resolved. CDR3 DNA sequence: TGTGCCAGCAGCTTAAGTGCTGAGAACGAGCAGTACTTC. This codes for CASSLSAENEQYF.